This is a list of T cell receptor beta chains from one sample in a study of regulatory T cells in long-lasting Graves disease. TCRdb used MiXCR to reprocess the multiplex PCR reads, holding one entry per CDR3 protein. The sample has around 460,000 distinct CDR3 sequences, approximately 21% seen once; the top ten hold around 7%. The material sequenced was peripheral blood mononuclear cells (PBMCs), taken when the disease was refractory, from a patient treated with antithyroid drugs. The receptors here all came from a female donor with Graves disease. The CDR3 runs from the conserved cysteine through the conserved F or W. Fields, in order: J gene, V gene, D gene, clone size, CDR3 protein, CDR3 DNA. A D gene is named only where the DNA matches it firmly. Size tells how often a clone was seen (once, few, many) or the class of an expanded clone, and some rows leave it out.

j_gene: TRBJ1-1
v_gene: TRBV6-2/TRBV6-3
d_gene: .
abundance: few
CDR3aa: CASSERGGIGRTEAFF
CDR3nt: TGTGCCAGCAGTGAACGGGGGGGCATCGGGAGGACTGAAGCTTTCTTT

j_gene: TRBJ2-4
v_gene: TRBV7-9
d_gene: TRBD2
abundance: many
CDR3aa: CASSPTGLAGVEGAKNIQYF
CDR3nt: TGTGCCAGCAGCCCCACTGGACTAGCGGGAGTAGAAGGAGCCAAAAACATTCAGTACTTC

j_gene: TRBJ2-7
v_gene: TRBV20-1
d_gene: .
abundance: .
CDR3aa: CSAPSPDNYEQYF
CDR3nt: TGCAGTGCTCCCAGTCCGGACAACTACGAGCAGTACTTC

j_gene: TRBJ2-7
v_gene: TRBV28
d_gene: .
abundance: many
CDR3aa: CASSRPRGSVHEQYF
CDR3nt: TGTGCCAGCAGTCGCCCACGAGGAAGCGTCCACGAGCAGTACTTC

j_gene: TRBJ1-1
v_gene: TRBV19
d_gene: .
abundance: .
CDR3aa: CASMNGLYMNTEAFF
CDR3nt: TGTGCCAGTATGAACGGACTTTACATGAACACTGAAGCTTTCTTT

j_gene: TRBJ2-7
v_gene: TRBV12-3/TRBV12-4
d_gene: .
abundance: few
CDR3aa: CASSLYDAPYEQYF
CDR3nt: TGTGCCAGCAGTTTATATGACGCGCCCTACGAGCAGTACTTC

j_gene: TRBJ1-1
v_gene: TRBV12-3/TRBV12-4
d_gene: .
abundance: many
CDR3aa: CASSFERYGEAFF
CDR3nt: TGTGCCAGCAGTTTTGAGAGGTACGGTGAAGCTTTCTTT

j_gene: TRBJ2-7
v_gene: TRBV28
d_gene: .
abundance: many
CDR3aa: CASSLQGYFNEQYF
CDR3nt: TGTGCCAGCAGTTTGCAGGGTTACTTCAACGAGCAGTACTTC

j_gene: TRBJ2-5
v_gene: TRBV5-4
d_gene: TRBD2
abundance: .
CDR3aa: CASSWWTSGEGTQYF
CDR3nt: TGTGCCAGCAGCTGGTGGACTAGCGGGGAAGGGACCCAGTACTTC

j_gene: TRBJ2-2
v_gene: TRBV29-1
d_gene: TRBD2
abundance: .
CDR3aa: CSVALAGGFTGELFF
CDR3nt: TGCAGCGTTGCCCTAGCGGGAGGCTTCACCGGGGAGCTGTTTTTT

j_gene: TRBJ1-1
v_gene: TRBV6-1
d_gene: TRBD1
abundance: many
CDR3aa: CASRLGQGLPTEAFF
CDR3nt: TGTGCCAGCAGACTGGGACAGGGGCTTCCCACTGAAGCTTTCTTT

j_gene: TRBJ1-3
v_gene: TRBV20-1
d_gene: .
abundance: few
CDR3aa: CSAPLSGNTIYF
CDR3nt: TGCAGTGCTCCCCTCTCTGGAAACACCATATATTTT

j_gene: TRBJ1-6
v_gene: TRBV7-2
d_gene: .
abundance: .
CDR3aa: CASSLQGLLHF
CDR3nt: TGTGCCAGCAGCTTACAGGGCTTACTCCACTTT

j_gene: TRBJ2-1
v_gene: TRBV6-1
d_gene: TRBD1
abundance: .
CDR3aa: CASSERGQINEQFF
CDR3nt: TGTGCCAGCAGTGAAAGGGGACAGATCAATGAGCAGTTCTTC

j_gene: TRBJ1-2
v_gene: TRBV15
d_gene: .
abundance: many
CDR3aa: CATSRSRQTSNYGYTF
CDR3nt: TGTGCCACCAGCAGATCTCGACAGACTTCTAACTATGGCTACACCTTC

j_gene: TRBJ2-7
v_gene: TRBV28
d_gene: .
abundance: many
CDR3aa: CASSPRTDSYEQYF
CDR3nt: TGTGCCAGCAGCCCTCGGACAGACTCCTACGAGCAGTACTTC

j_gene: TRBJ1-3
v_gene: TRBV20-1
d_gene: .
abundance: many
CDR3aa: CSALSGNTIYF
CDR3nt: TGCAGTGCCCTCTCGGGAAACACCATATATTTT

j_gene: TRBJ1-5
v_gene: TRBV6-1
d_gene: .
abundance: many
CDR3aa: CASRDPLGRSQHF
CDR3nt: TGTGCCAGCAGGGATCCCCTAGGGAGATCCCAGCATTTT

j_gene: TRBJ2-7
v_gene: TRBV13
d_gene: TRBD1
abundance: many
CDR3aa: CASSSTQGPYEQYF
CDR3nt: TGTGCCAGCAGCTCGACACAGGGGCCCTACGAGCAGTACTTC

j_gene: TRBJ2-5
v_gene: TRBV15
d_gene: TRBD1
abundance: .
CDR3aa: CATSRDHTGGIETQYF
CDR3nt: TGTGCCACCAGCAGAGACCACACAGGGGGCATAGAGACCCAGTACTTC

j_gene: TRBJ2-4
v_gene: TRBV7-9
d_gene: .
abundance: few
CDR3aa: CASSLLLADKNIQYF
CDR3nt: TGTGCCAGCAGCCTACTACTAGCAGACAAAAACATTCAGTACTTC

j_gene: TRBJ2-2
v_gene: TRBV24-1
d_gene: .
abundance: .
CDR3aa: CATGQEDGELFF
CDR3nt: TGTGCCACCGGGCAGGAGGACGGGGAGCTGTTTTTT

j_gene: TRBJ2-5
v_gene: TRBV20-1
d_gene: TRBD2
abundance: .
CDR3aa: CSARGGSGPETQYF
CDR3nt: TGCAGTGCTCGCGGGGGGAGCGGCCCAGAGACCCAGTACTTC

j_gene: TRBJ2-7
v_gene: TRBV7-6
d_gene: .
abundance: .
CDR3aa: CASSPSSGASPYEQYF
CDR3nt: TGTGCCAGCAGCCCCTCCTCGGGGGCTAGCCCCTACGAGCAGTACTTC

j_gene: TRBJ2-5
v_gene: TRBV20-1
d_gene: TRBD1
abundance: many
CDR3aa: CSALDRGGETQYF
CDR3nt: TGCAGTGCCCTGGACAGGGGAGGAGAGACCCAGTACTTC

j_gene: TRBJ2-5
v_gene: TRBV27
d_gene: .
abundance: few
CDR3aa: CASSLWDSTGAQYF
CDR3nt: TGTGCCAGCAGTTTATGGGACTCCACTGGGGCCCAGTACTTC

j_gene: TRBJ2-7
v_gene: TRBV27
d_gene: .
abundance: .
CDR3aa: CASSLTRRPGAYEQYF
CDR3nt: TGTGCCAGCAGTTTAACTAGGCGTCCCGGTGCCTACGAGCAGTACTTC

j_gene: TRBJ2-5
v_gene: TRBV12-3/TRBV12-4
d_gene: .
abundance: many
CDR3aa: CASRGGGQETQYF
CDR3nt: TGTGCCAGCAGGGGAGGGGGGCAAGAGACCCAGTACTTC

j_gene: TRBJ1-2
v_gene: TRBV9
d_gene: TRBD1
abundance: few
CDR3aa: CASSVGGQENYGYTF
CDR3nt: TGTGCCAGCAGCGTAGGGGGACAGGAGAACTATGGCTACACCTTC

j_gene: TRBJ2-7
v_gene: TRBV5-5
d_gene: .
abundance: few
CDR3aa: CASSLEGTAWGEQYF
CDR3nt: TGTGCCAGCAGCTTGGAAGGGACGGCTTGGGGCGAGCAGTACTTC

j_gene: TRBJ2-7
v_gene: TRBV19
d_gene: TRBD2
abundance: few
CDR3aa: CASSPGSGGYEQYF
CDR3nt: TGTGCCAGTAGTCCAGGGTCGGGGGGCTACGAGCAGTACTTC

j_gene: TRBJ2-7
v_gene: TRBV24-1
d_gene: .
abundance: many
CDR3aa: CATSEGRAYEQYF
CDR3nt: TGTGCCACCAGTGAGGGCAGAGCCTACGAGCAGTACTTC

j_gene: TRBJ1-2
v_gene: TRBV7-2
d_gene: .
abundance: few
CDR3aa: CASSLATGTSYGYTF
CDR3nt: TGTGCCAGCAGCTTAGCGACCGGGACAAGCTATGGCTACACCTTC

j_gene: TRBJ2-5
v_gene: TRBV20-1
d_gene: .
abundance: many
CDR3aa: CSAREGRGTETQYF
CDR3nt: TGCAGTGCTAGAGAGGGCAGGGGTACGGAGACCCAGTACTTC

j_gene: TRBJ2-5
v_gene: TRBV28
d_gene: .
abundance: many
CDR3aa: CASRPVTAAPQETQYF
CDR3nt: TGTGCCAGCAGGCCAGTAACGGCGGCCCCACAAGAGACCCAGTACTTC

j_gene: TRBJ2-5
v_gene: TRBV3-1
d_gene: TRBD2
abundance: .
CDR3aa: CASSRLAGVRETQYF
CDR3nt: TGTGCCAGCAGCAGACTAGCGGGAGTACGAGAGACCCAGTACTTC

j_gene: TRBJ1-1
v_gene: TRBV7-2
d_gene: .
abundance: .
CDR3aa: CASSLSRLWGAKRGEAFF
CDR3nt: TGTGCCAGCAGCTTATCCCGGTTGTGGGGGGCGAAAAGGGGTGAAGCTTTCTTT

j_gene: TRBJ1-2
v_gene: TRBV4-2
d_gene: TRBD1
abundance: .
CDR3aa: CASSQDLTGGNYGYTF
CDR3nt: TGTGCCAGCAGCCAAGACCTGACAGGGGGAAACTATGGCTACACCTTC

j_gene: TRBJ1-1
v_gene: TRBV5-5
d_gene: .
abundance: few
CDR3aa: CASSLAIGWGSSEAFF
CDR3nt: TGTGCCAGCAGCTTGGCCATCGGTTGGGGCTCCTCCGAAGCTTTCTTT

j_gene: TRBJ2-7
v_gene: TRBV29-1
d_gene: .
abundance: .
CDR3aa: CSVEDPREAYEQYF
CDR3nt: TGCAGCGTTGAAGATCCGCGGGAAGCCTACGAGCAGTACTTC

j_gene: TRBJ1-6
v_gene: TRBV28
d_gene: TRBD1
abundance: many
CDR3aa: CASSLTGVEPPLHF
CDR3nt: TGTGCCAGCAGCCTCACAGGGGTAGAGCCACCCCTCCACTTT

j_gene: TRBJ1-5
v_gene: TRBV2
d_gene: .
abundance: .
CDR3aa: CASSRGGPQHF
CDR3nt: TGTGCCAGCAGTAGAGGGGGGCCCCAGCATTTT

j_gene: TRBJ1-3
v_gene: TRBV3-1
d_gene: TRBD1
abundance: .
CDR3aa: CASSTRQGTGNTIYF
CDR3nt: TGTGCCAGCAGCACCCGACAGGGGACTGGAAACACCATATATTTT

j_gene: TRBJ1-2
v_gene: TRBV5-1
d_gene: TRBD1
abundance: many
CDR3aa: CASSDGTGVGYTF
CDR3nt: TGCGCCAGCAGCGATGGGACAGGGGTCGGCTACACCTTC

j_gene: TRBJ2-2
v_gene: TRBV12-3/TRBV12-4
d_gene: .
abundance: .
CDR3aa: CASSLDLGSGELFF
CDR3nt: TGTGCCAGCAGTTTGGACTTGGGGTCCGGGGAGCTGTTTTTT

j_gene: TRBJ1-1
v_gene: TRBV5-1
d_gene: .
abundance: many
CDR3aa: CASSSRDVAFF
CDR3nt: TGCGCCAGCAGCTCCCGGGACGTGGCTTTCTTT

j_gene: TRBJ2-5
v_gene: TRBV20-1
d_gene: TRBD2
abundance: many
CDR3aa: CSASHGTRLRELQETQYF
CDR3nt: TGCAGTGCTAGCCACGGGACTAGGCTCCGAGAACTCCAAGAGACCCAGTACTTC

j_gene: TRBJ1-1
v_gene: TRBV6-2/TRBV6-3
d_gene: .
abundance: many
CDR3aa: CASIFTSEGTEAFF
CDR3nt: TGTGCCAGCATTTTCACCTCCGAGGGCACTGAAGCTTTCTTT

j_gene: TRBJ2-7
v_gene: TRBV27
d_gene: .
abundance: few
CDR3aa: CASSLTLSAEQYF
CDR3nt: TGTGCCAGCAGTTTAACTTTGTCTGCGGAGCAGTACTTC

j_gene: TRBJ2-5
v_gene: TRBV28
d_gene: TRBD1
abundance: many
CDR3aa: CASSTTGTGKETQYF
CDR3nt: TGTGCCAGCAGTACTACCGGGACAGGGAAAGAGACCCAGTACTTC

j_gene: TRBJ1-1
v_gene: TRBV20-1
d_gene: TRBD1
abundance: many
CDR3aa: CSGTQGANTEAFF
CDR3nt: TGCAGTGGTACACAGGGGGCGAACACTGAAGCTTTCTTT

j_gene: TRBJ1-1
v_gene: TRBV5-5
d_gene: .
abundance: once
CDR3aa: CASSLQTAREAFF
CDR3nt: TGTGCCAGCAGCTTGCAAACAGCTCGTGAAGCTTTCTTT

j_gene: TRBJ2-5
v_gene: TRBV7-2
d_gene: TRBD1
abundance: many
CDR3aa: CASSQQGDYQETQYF
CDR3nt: TGTGCCAGCAGCCAACAGGGGGACTACCAAGAGACCCAGTACTTC

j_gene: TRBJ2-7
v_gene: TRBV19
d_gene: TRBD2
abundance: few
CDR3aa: CASSGRAREQYF
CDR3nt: TGTGCCAGTAGCGGGAGGGCCAGAGAGCAGTACTTC

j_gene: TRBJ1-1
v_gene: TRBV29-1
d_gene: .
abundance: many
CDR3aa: CSVESHEPEAFF
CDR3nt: TGCAGCGTTGAGTCTCATGAACCTGAAGCTTTCTTT